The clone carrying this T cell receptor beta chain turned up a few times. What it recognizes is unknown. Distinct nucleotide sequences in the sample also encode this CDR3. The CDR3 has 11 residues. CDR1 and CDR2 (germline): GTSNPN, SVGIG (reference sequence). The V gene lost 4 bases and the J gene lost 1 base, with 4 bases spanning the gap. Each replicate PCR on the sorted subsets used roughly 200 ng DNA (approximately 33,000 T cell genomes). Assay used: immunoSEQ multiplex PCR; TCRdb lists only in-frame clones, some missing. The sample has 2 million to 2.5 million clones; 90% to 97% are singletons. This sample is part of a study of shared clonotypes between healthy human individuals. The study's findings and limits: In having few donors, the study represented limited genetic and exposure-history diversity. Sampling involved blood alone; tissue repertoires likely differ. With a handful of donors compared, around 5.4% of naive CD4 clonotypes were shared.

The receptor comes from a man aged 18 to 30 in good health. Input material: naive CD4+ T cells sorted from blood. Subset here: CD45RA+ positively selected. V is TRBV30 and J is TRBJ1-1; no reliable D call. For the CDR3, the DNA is TGTGCCTGGACGCGGAACACTGAAGCTTTCTTT. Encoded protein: CAWTRNTEAFF.